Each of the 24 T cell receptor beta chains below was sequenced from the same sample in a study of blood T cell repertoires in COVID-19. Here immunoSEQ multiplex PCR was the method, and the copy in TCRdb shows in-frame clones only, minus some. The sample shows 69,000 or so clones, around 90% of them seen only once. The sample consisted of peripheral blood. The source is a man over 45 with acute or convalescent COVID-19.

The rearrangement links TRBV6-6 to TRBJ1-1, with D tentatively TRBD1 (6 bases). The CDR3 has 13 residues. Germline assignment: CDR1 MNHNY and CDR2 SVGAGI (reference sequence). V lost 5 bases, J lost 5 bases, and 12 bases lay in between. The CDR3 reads CASSRIQGTEAFF. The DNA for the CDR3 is TGTGCCAGCAGTAGAATACAGGGAACTGAAGCTTTCTTT.

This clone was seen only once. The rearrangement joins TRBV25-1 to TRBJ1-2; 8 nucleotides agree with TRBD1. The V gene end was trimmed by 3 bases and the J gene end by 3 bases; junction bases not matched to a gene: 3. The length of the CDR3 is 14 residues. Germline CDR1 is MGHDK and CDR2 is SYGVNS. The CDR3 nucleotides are TGTGCCAGCAGTGAGGACAGGGATTACTATGGCTACACCTTC. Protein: CASSEDRDYYGYTF.

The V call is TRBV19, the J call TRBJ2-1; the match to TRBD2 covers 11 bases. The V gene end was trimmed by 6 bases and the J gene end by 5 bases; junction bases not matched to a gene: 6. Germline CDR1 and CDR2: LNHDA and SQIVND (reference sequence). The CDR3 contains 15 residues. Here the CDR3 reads CASRRETSGNNEQFF. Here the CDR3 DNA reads TGTGCCAGTAGAAGGGAGACTAGCGGGAACAATGAGCAGTTCTTC.

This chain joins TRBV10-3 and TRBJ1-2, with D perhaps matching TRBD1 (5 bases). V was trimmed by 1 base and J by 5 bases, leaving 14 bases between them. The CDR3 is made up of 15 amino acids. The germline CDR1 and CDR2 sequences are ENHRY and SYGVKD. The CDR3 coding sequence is TGTGCCATCAGTGAGTATGAACAGGCTGAATATGGCTACACCTTC. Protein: CAISEYEQAEYGYTF.

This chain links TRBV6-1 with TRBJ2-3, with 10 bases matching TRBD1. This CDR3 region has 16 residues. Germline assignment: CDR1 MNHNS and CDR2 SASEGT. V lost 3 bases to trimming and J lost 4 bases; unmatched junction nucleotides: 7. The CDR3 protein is CASSDVGQGVADTQYF. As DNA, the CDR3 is TGTGCCAGCAGTGACGTAGGACAGGGGGTTGCAGATACGCAGTATTTT.

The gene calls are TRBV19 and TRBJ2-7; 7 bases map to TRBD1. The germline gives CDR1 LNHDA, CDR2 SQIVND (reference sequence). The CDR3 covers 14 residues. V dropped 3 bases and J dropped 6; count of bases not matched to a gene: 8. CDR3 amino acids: CASSMIGGLSEQYF. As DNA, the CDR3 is TGTGCCAGTAGTATGATAGGGGGCTTAAGCGAGCAGTACTTC. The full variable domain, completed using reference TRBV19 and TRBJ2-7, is DGGITQSPKYLFRKEGQNVTLSCEQNLNHDAMYWYRQDPGQGLRLIYYSQIVNDFQKGDIAEGYSVSREKKESFPLTVTSAQKNPTAFYLCASSMIGGLSEQYFGPGTRLTVT.

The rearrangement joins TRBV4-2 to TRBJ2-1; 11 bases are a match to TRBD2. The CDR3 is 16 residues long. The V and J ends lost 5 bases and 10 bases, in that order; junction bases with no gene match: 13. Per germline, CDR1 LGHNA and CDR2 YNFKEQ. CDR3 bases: TGTGCCAGCAGCTTCCCGGGACTAGCGGTACCGGAAGAGCAGTTCTTC. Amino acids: CASSFPGLAVPEEQFF.

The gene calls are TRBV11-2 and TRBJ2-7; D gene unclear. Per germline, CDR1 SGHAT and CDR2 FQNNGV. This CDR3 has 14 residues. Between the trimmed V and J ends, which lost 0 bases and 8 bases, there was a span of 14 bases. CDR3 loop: CASSLDLGVPQQYF. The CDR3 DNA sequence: TGTGCCAGCAGCTTAGATTTGGGCGTCCCCCAGCAGTACTTC.

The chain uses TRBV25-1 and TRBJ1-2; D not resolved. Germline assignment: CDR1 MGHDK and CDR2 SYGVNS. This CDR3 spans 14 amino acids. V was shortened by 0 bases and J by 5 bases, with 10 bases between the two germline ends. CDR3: CASSEYQAKYGYTF. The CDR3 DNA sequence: TGTGCCAGCAGTGAATATCAGGCGAAATATGGCTACACCTTC.

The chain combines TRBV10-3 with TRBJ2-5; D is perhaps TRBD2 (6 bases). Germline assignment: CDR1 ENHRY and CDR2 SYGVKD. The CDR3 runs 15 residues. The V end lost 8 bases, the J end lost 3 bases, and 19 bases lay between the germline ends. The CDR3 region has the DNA TGTGCCATCGCTCAGGCAGGGAGGATAGAAGAGACCCAGTACTTC. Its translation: CAIAQAGRIEETQYF.

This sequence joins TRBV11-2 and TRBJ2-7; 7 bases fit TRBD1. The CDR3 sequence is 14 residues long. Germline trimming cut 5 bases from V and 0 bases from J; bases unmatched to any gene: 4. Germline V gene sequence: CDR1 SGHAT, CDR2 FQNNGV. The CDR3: CASSEGQPSYEQYF. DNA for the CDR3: TGTGCCAGCAGCGAGGGACAGCCCTCCTACGAGCAGTACTTC.

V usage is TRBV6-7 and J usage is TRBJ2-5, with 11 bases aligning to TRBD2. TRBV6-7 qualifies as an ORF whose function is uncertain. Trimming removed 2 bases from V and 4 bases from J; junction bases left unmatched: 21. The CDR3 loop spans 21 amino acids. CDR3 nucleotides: TGTGCCAGCAGTTACGGGTCCACTAGCGGGAGCATAGGGGCAACAAGAGAGACCCAGTACTTC. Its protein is CASSYGSTSGSIGATRETQYF.

The CDR3 DNA is TGTGCCTGGAGTGTACAAAAGAATCAGCCCCAGCATTTT. Encoded protein: CAWSVQKNQPQHF. The genes are TRBV30 and TRBJ1-5, with unresolved D. The CDR3 covers 13 residues. Per the germline V gene, CDR1 is GTSNPN and CDR2 is SVGIG (reference sequence). V lost 0 bases and J lost 4, with 7 bases in between. Together with reference TRBV30 and TRBJ1-5, the CDR3 gives the full variable domain: SQTIHQWPATLVQPVGSPLSLECTVEGTSNPNLYWYRQAAGRGLQLLFYSVGIGQISSEVPQNLSASRPQDRQFILSSKKLLLSDSGFYLCAWSVQKNQPQHFGDGTRLSIL.

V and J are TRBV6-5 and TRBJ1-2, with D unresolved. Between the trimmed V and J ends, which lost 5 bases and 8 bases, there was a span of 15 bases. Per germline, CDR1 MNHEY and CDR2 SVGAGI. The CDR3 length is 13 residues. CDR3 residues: CASSKDAILGYTF. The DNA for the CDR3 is TGTGCCAGCAGTAAGGATGCGATACTAGGCTACACCTTC.

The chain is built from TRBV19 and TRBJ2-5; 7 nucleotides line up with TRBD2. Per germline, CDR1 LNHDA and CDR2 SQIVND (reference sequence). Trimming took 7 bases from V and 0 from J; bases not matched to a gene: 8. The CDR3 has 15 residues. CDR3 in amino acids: CASKVSGLHQETQYF. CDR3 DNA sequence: TGTGCCAGTAAGGTTTCGGGACTACACCAAGAGACCCAGTACTTC.

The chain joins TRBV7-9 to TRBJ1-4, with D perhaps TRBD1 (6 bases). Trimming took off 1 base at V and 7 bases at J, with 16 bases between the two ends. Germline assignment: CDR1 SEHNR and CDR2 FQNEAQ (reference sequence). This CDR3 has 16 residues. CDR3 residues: CASSLGQDLWGEKLFF. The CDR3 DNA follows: TGTGCCAGCAGCTTAGGACAGGACCTTTGGGGTGAAAAACTGTTTTTT.

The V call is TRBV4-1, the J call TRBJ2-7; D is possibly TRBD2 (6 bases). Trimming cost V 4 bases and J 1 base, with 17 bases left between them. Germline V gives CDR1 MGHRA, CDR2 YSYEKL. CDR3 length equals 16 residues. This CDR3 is CASSPSGLTRSYEQYF. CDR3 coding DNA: TGCGCCAGCAGCCCATCGGGACTTACTCGTTCCTACGAGCAGTACTTC.

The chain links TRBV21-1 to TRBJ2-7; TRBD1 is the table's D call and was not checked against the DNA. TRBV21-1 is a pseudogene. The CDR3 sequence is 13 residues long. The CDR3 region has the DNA TGTGCCAGCAAGGGGGTACATTCCTACGAGCAGTACTTC. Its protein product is CASKGVHSYEQYF.

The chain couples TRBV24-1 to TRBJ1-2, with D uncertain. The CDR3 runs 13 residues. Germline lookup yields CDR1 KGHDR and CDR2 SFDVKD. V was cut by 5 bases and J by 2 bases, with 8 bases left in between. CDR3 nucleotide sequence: TGTGCCACCAGTGTAAAACAGAACTATGGCTACACCTTC. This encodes CATSVKQNYGYTF.

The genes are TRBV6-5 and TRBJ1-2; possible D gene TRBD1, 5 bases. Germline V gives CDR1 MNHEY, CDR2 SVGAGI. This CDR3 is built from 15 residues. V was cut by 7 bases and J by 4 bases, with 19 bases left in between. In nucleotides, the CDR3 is TGTGCCAGCAACCCGCAGGGCAGAAAACTCTATGGCTACACCTTC. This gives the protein CASNPQGRKLYGYTF.

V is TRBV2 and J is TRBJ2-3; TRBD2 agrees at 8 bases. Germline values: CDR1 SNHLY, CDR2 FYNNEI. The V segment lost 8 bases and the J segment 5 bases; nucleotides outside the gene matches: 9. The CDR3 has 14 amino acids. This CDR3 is CASHGQRERDTQYF. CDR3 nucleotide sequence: TGTGCCAGCCACGGACAGCGGGAGAGAGATACGCAGTATTTT.

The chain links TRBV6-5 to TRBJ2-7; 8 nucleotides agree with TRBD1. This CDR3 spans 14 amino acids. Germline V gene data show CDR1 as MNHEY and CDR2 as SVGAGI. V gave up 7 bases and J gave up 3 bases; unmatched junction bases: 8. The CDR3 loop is CASTEPGTGYEQYF. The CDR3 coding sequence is TGTGCCAGCACCGAACCCGGGACAGGCTACGAGCAGTACTTC.

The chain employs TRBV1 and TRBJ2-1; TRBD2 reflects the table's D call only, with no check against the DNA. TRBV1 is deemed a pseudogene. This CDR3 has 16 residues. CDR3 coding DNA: TGCACCAGCAGCCAACTATGCGGGACTAGGATCTGTGAGCAGTTCTTC. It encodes CTSSQLCGTRICEQFF.

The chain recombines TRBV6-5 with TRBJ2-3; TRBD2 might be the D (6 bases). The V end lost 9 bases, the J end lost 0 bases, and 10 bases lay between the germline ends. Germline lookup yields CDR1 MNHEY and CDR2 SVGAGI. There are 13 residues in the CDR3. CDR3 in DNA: TGTGCCAGTCGGGAGCCCAGCACAGATACGCAGTATTTT. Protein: CASREPSTDTQYF.